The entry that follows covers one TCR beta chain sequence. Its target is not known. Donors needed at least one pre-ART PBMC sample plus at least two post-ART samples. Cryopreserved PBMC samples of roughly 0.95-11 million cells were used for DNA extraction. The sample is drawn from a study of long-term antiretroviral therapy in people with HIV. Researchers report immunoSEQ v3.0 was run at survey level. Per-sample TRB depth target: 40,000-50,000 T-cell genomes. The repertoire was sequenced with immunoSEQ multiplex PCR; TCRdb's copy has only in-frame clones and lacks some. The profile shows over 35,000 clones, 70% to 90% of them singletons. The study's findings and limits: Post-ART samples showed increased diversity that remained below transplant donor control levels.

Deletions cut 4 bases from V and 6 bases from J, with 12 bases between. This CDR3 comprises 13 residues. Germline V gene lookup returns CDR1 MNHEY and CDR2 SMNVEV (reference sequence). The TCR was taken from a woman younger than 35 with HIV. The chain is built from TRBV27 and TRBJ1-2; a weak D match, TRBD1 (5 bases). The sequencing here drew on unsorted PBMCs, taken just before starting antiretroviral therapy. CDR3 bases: TGTGCCAGCAGTTCCCGGACGGGGCATGGCTACACCTTC. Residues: CASSSRTGHGYTF.